Presented here are 2 T cell receptor beta chains from one specimen sequenced in a study of T cells in Graves' hyperthyroidism and ophthalmopathy (dated by TCRdb to 2018 to 2020). The library was made by multiplex PCR. TCRdb shows the sequencer as Illumina HiSeq 2000. Amplification of TCR beta CDR3 regions was carried out from RNA transcripts. A first-round RT-PCR of the TCR CDR3 used the HTBI primer set with the Qiagen OneStep RT-PCR kit. TCRdb reprocessed the public reads (quality trimming at Q25 with fastp, clone calling with MiXCR) and kept in-frame beta chains. Each entry is one CDR3 protein sequence, shown with its most common DNA and genes. Across this sample there are around 360,000 distinct CDR3 sequences, with over 12% seen only once. In total, the top ten clones hold 15% to 20% of the sample. The sequenced sample consisted of blood. These receptors all come from a woman aged 55 to 70 with Graves' ophthalmopathy.

This clonotype was counted between two and nine times. The chain carries TRBV5-8 and TRBJ2-1; the match to TRBD2 covers 10 bases. This CDR3 is 15 amino acids long. Per the germline V gene, CDR1 is SGHTS and CDR2 is YDEGEE. The V gene end was trimmed by 2 bases and the J gene end by 8 bases; junction bases not matched to a gene: 7. CDR3 protein: CASSFEREGRYEQFF. The CDR3 region has the DNA TGTGCCAGCAGCTTCGAGCGGGAGGGCCGCTATGAGCAGTTCTTC. The complete variable domain, with remaining parts taken from reference TRBV5-8 and TRBJ2-1, reads EAGVTQSPTHLIKTRGQQATLRCSPISGHTSVYWYQQALGLGLQFLLWYDEGEERNRGNFPPRFSGRQFPNYSSELNVNALELEDSALYLCASSFEREGRYEQFFGPGTRLTVL.

V and J are TRBV27 and TRBJ2-6; TRBD1 matches 10 bases. This CDR3 has 17 amino acids. CDR1 is MNHEY and CDR2 is SMNVEV in the germline V gene (reference sequence). V dropped 5 bases and J dropped 2; count of bases not matched to a gene: 6. For the CDR3, the DNA is TGTGCCAGCAGTCCTAGACAGGGGGCGCCTGGGGCCAACGTCCTGACTTTC. It yields the protein CASSPRQGAPGANVLTF.